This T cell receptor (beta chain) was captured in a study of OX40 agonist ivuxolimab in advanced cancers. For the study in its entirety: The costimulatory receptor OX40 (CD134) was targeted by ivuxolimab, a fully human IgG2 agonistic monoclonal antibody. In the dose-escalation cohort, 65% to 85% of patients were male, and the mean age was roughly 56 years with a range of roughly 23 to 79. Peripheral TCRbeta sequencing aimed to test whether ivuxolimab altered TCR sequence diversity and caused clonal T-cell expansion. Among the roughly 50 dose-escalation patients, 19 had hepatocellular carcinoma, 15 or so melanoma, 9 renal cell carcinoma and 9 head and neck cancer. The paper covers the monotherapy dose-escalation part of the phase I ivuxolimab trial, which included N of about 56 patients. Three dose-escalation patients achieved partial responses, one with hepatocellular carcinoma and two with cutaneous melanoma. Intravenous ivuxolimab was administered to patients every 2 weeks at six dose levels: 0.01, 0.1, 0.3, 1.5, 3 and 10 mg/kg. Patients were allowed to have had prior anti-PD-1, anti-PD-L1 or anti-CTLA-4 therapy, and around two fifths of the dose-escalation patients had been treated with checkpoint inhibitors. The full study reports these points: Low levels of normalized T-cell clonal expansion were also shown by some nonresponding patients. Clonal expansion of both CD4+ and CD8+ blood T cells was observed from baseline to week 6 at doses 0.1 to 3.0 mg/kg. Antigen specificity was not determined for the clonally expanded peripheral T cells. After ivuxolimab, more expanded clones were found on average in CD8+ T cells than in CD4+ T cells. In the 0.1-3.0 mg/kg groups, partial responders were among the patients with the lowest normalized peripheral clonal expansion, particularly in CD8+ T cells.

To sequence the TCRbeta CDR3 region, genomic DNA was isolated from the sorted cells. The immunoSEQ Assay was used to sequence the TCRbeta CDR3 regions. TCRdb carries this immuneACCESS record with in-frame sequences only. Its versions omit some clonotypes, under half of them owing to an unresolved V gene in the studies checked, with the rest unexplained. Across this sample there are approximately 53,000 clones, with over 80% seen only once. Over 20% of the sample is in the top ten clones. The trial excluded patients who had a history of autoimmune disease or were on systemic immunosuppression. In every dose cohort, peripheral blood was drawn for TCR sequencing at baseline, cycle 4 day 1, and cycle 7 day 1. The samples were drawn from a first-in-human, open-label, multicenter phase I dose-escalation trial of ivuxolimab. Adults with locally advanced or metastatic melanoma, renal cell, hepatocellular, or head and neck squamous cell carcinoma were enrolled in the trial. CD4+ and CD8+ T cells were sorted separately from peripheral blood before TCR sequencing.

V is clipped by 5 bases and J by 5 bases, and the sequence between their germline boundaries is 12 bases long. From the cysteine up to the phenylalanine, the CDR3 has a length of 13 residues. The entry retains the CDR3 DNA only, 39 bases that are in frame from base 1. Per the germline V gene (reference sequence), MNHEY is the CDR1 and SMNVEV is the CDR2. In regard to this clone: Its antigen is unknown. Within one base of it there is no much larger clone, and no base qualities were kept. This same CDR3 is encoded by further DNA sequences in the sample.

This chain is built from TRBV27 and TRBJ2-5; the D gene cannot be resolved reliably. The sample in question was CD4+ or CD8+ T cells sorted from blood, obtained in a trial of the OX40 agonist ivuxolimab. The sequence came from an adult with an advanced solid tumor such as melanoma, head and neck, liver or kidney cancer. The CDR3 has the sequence CASSLLGRETQYF. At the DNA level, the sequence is TGTGCCAGCAGTCTCCTCGGTCGGGAGACCCAGTACTTC.